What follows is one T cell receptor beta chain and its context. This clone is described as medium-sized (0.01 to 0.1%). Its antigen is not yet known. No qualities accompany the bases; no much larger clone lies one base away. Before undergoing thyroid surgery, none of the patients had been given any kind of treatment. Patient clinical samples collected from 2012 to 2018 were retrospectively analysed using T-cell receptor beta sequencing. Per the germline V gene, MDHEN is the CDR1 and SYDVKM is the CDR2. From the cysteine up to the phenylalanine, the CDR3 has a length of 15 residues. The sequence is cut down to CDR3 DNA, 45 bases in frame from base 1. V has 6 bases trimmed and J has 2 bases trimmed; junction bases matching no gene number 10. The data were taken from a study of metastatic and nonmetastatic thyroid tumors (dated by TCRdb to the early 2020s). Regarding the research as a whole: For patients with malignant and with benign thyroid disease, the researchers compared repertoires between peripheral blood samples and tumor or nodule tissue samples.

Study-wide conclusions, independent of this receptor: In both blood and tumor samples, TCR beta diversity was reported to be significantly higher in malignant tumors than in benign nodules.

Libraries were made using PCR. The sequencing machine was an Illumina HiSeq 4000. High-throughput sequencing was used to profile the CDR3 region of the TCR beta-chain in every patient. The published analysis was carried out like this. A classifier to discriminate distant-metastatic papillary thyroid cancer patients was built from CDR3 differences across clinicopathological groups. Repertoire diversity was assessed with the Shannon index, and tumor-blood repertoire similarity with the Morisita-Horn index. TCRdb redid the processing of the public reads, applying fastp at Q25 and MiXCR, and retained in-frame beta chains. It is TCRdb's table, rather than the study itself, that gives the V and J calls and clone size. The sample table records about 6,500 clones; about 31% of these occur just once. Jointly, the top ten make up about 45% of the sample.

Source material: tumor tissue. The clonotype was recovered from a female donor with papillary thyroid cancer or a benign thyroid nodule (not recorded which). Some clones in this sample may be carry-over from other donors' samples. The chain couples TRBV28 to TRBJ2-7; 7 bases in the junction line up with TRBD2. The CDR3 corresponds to CASSLGGGGTYEQYF. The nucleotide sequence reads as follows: TGTGCCAGCAGCTTAGGCGGGGGAGGGACCTACGAGCAGTACTTC.